This T cell receptor (beta chain) came from a study of cytomegalovirus exposure and HLA in healthy donors. Overall study results and limits: Some TCR beta chains (roughly 160 of them) were listed as cytomegalovirus-associated. Segments of the TCR beta V type were, in most cases, productive about 90% or about 30% of the time in an earlier analysis. The records held CMV serostatus as the only immune exposure information. Later work associated fewer than 20,000 TCR beta sequences with HLA alleles at 0.05 false discovery rate.

PCR employed 60 Vbeta and 13 Jbeta primers. The assay was immunoSEQ multiplex PCR, and TCRdb's table has in-frame clones only and misses some. The sample holds about 170,000 clones; almost 75% are singletons and the top ten take 5.4%. As to this clone: The antigen remains unidentified.

The CDR3 runs to 15 residues. Germline V lookup: CDR1 MNHEY, CDR2 SVGAGI. V was pared by 6 bases and J by 2 bases, with 17 bases between. Sequenced material: PBMCs. The chain links TRBV6-5 to TRBJ2-7; a weak D match, TRBD2 (6 bases). This TCR derives from a woman aged 18-29 years in good health and CMV-seropositive. The CDR3 DNA reads as TGTGCCAGCAGCCTAGGGGACTCTACAACCTACGAGCAGTACTTC. It translates to CASSLGDSTTYEQYF.